The entry below gives a single T cell receptor (beta chain) sequence along with its context. The source of the sample is a study of blood T cell repertoires in COVID-19. The CDR3 contains 15 residues. V dropped 2 bases and J dropped 0 bases, with 7 bases sitting between them. Per the germline V gene, CDR1 is SGHDN and CDR2 is FVKESK. The protocol was immunoSEQ multiplex PCR, while the TCRdb copy is restricted to in-frame clones and leaves out a portion. The sample has over 150,000 clones, 70% to 85% seen once. V gene TRBV14 combines with J gene TRBJ2-2, with a possible D match to TRBD2 (6 bases). The sequence was collected from a human donor with acute or convalescent COVID-19. The donor label of this sample is uncertain. The sample comprised peripheral blood. The CDR3 DNA reads as TGTGCCAGCAGCCAACTAGCGCCGAACACCGGGGAGCTGTTTTTT. Protein sequence: CASSQLAPNTGELFF.